A single TCR beta chain is shown here with its context. The data derive from a study of blood T cell repertoires in COVID-19. The repertoire was sequenced with immunoSEQ multiplex PCR; TCRdb's copy has only in-frame clones and lacks some. Counted here are approximately 72,000 clones, approximately 89% occurring once; the ten biggest clones make up roughly 14%. Trimming took 4 bases from V and 0 from J; bases not matched to a gene: 7. Germline V gene lookup returns CDR1 SGHRS and CDR2 YFSETQ. CDR3 size: 16 residues. The sequenced sample consisted of peripheral blood. The TCR originated in a woman between 55 and 75 years old with acute or convalescent COVID-19. The chain recombines TRBV5-1 with TRBJ2-4, with TRBD1 matching 7 bases. CDR3 nucleotide sequence: TGCGCCAGCAGCCCGCCACAGGGGTTAGCCAAAAACATTCAGTACTTC. Translating it yields CASSPPQGLAKNIQYF.